The clone carrying this T cell receptor (beta chain) was found once. This sample is part of a study of blood T cell repertoires in COVID-19. The CDR3 consists of 14 residues. The germline V gene encodes CDR1 SGHNT and CDR2 YYREEE (reference sequence). Trimming took off 4 bases at V and 1 base at J, with 11 bases between the two ends. Libraries were prepared by immunoSEQ multiplex PCR; TCRdb keeps only in-frame clonotypes and omits some of them. The data show 150,000 to 180,000 clones, approximately 84% seen once. This TCR derives from a woman aged 55-69 years with COVID-19, enrolled during active disease. The sequenced material came from peripheral blood. The gene calls are TRBV5-4 and TRBJ2-5; D not resolved. DNA for the CDR3: TGTGCCAGCAGCCGTACAGTCTTCCAAGAGACCCAGTACTTC. This encodes CASSRTVFQETQYF.